The next 3 T cell receptor beta chains were all read from a single sample in a study of cytomegalovirus exposure and HLA in healthy donors. 13 Jbeta primers and 60 Vbeta primers were used for the PCR. Measured with immunoSEQ multiplex PCR; TCRdb has only the in-frame clones, and not every one. The data contain approximately 76,000 clones, under 85% of them singletons. Source material: PBMCs. The receptors here all came from a woman aged 40-49 years in good health and CMV-seropositive.

The chain recombines TRBV28 with TRBJ2-1, with TRBD1 identical over 9 bases. The trim removed 6 bases at V and 9 bases at J, leaving 9 bases unmatched. Looked up from germline, CDR1 is MDHEN and CDR2 is SYDVKM. The CDR3 is 14 residues long. This CDR3 reads CASSNRGPIPEQFF. The CDR3 region has the DNA TGTGCCAGCAGCAACAGGGGGCCCATTCCTGAGCAGTTCTTC.

This sequence joins TRBV5-7 and TRBJ1-6; the match to TRBD1 covers 8 bases. TRBV5-7 is sorted into the ORF group, with uncertain function. V was pared by 6 bases and J by 8 bases, with 22 bases of the junction left unmatched. The CDR3 sequence is 19 residues long. The CDR3 sequence is CASTDLYLDRVKGDSPLHF. The CDR3 nucleotides read TGTGCCAGCACCGACCTCTATCTGGACAGGGTAAAAGGGGATTCACCCCTCCACTTT.

The chain couples TRBV7-9 to TRBJ1-4; no clear D gene. The V end was cut by 4 bases, the J end by 0 bases, with 9 bases between. Per germline, CDR1 SEHNR and CDR2 FQNEAQ (reference sequence). The CDR3 contains 15 residues. CDR3 sequence: CASSSGDTTNEKLFF. CDR3 nucleotides: TGTGCCAGCAGCTCCGGGGATACAACTAATGAAAAACTGTTTTTT.